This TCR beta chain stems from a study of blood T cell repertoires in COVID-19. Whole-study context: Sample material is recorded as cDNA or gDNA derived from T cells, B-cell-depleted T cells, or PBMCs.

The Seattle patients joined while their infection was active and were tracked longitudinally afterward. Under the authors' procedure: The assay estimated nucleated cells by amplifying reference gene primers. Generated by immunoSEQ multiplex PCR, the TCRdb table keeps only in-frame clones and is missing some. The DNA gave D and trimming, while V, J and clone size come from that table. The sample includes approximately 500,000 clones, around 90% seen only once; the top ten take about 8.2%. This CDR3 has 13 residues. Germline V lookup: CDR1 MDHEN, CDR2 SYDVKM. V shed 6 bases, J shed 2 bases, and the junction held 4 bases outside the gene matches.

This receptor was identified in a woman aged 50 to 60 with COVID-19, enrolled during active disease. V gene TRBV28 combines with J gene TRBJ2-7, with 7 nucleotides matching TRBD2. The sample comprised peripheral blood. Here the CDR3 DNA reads TGTGCCAGCAGACCTAGCGGAACCTACGAGCAGTACTTC. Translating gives CASRPSGTYEQYF.